What follows describes a single T cell receptor beta chain. The sample is drawn from a study of blood T cell repertoires in COVID-19. Looking at the study overall: Specimens from acute and convalescent COVID-19 originated in the United States, Italy and Spain. Sample material is recorded as cDNA or gDNA derived from T cells, B-cell-depleted T cells, or PBMCs.

Here immunoSEQ multiplex PCR was the method, and the copy in TCRdb shows in-frame clones only, minus some. Found here are around 150,000 clones, 80% to 90% of them singletons; the top ten hold 3% to 4%. The germline V and J ends were trimmed by 0 bases and 2 bases, with 11 bases remaining between them. The CDR3 is made up of 16 amino acids. Germline V CDR1 and CDR2: MNHNY, SVGAGI (reference sequence). Specimen: peripheral blood. The chain carries TRBV6-6 and TRBJ1-5; D may be TRBD1 (5 bases). The sequence derives from a woman between 55 and 75 years old who had recovered from COVID-19. The CDR3 DNA reads as TGTGCCAGCAGTTACTCTGGGGGGAAGGGCAATCAGCCCCAGCATTTT. This sequence encodes CASSYSGGKGNQPQHF.